Listed below are T cell receptor beta chains from one sample, sequenced in a study of blood T cell repertoires in COVID-19. Repertoires were generated with immunoSEQ multiplex PCR, while TCRdb's copy carries only in-frame clones and drops some. This sample yields approximately 130,000 clones, of which about four fifths are seen a single time; 20% belongs to the top ten. Sequenced: peripheral blood. These receptors were taken from a man at least 80 years old with acute or convalescent COVID-19. CDR3s include the opening cysteine and the closing phenylalanine or tryptophan. A D gene is named only where the DNA matches it firmly. Size is stated for part of the rows, as once, few or many counts, or as a class when the clone is expanded.

D	J	size	V	DNA	CDR3
.	TRBJ1-2	.	TRBV5-1	TGCGCCAGCAGCGCCGGACAGCGAGCCTTTAACTATGGCTACACCTTC	CASSAGQRAFNYGYTF
TRBD2	TRBJ2-7	.	TRBV7-9	TGTGCCAGCAGCTTAGAAATAGCGGGGCCAACCTACGAGCAGTACTTC	CASSLEIAGPTYEQYF
TRBD2	TRBJ2-1	once	TRBV2	TGTGCCAGCGGGACCAGCGGGGCCTACTACAATGAGCAGTTCTTC	CASGTSGAYYNEQFF
TRBD2	TRBJ2-5	.	TRBV5-1	TGCGCCAGCAGCTTGGCCCCTAGCGGGGGGTACCAAGAGACCCAGTACTTC	CASSLAPSGGYQETQYF
.	TRBJ1-5	.	TRBV7-2	TGTGCCAGCAGCTTACAAAGAGATAGCAATCAGCCCCAGCATTTT	CASSLQRDSNQPQHF
TRBD1	TRBJ1-1	.	TRBV28	TGTGCCAGCAGGATCGGGACAGCGAACACTGAAGCTTTCTTT	CASRIGTANTEAFF
.	TRBJ1-2	.	TRBV19	TGTGCCAGCACAACCGGGAGTCGCTATGGCTACACCTTC	CASTTGSRYGYTF
.	TRBJ1-3	.	TRBV6-2/TRBV6-3	TGTGCCAGCAGTTCTCTGAGGAGGATCGGAAACACCATATATTTT	CASSSLRRIGNTIYF
TRBD1	TRBJ1-1	.	TRBV9	TGTGCCAGCAGCGTAGATTCCGGACAGGGAATTGGCACTGAAGCTTTCTTT	CASSVDSGQGIGTEAFF
.	TRBJ2-1	.	TRBV14	TGTGCCAGCAGTCGGGACTCGGGCGGTTGGGATGAGCAGTTCTTC	CASSRDSGGWDEQFF
.	TRBJ1-2	.	TRBV7-8	TGTGCCAGCAGCCCAAAGACAGGCGGAAACTATGGCTACACCTTC	CASSPKTGGNYGYTF
.	TRBJ2-3	.	TRBV4-2	TGTGCCAGCAGCCAAGATGGAGGAGATACGCAGTATTTT	CASSQDGGDTQYF
TRBD1	TRBJ1-4	once	TRBV24-1	TGTGCCACCACCAGAAAGACAGGGACTAATGAAAAACTGTTTTTT	CATTRKTGTNEKLFF
.	TRBJ1-5	many	TRBV3-1/TRBV3-2	TGTGCCAGCAGTACGGCGGATTACGTTTATTGGGATCAGCCCCAGCATTTT	CASSTADYVYWDQPQHF
.	TRBJ1-2	.	TRBV10-2	TGCGCCAGCAGTGAGAGGCCGGGCTATGGCTACACCTTC	CASSERPGYGYTF
.	TRBJ2-7	once	TRBV13	TGTGCCAGCAGCCTCTTGGCGGGGACCAGTTCCTACGAGCAGTACTTC	CASSLLAGTSSYEQYF